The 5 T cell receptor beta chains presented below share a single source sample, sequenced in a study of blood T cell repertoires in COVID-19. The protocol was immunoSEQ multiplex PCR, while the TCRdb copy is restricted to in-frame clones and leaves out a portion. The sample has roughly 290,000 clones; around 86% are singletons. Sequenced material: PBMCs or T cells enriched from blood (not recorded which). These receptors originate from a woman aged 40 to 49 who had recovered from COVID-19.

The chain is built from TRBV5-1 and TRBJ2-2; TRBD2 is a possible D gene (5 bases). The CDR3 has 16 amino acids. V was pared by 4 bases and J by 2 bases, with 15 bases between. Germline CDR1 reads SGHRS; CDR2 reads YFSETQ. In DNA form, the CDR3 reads TGCGCCAGCAGCCCCGGACTCCAGATTAACACCGGGGAGCTGTTTTTT. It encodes CASSPGLQINTGELFF.

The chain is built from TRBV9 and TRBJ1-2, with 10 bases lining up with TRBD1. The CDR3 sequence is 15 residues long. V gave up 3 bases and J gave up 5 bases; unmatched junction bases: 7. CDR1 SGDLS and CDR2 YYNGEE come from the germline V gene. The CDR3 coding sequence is TGTGCCAGCAGCGACCGGACAGGGGGTCGTTATGGCTACACCTTC. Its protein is CASSDRTGGRYGYTF.

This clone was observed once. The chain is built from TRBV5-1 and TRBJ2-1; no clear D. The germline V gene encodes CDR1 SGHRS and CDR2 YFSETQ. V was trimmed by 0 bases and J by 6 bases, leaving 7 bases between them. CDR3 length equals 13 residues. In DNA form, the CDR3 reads TGCGCCAGCAGCTTGGTACAAAGCAATGAGCAGTTCTTC. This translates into CASSLVQSNEQFF.

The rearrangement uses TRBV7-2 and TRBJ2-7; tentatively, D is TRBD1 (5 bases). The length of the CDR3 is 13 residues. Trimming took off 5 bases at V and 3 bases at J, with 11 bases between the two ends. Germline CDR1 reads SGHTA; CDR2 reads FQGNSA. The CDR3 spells CASSRLGVYEQYF. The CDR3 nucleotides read TGTGCCAGCAGCCGCTTAGGGGTCTACGAGCAGTACTTC.

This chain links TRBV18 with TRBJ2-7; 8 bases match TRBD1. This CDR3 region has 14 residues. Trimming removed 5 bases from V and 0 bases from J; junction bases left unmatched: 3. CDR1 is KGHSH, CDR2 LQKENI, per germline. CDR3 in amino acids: CASSGQGPSYEQYF. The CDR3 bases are TGTGCCAGCTCAGGACAGGGTCCCTCCTACGAGCAGTACTTC.